These T cell receptor beta chains were read from a single sample in a study of response to subunit inactivated influenza vaccine. TCRdb used MiXCR to reprocess the RT-PCR reads, holding one entry per CDR3 protein. The top ten hold 7.6% of the sample, which has some 600,000 distinct CDR3 sequences, 12% to 15% seen once. The sequences come from PBMCs from blood, collected less than 15 days before vaccination. The receptors come from a man over 45 who received an inactivated influenza vaccine. The CDR3 runs from the conserved cysteine through the conserved F or W. Fields, in order: CDR3 protein, CDR3 DNA, J gene, D gene, clone size, V gene. D genes are given only for firm matches. Not all rows give a size; the values are once, few, many and, for expanded clones, a class.

CASSDAIGSYEQYF | TGTGCCAGCAGTGACGCCATTGGGTCCTACGAGCAGTACTTC | TRBJ2-7 | - | - | TRBV25-1
CASSLGQSYGYTF | TGTGCCAGCAGTTTGGGACAGAGTTATGGCTACACCTTC | TRBJ1-2 | TRBD1 | many | TRBV5-1
CASSRGLAGGTDTQYF | TGTGCCAGCAGCAGGGGACTAGCGGGGGGCACAGATACGCAGTATTTT | TRBJ2-3 | TRBD2 | - | TRBV5-6
CSVVLARGSSYEQYF | TGCAGCGTTGTCCTCGCTCGGGGTTCTTCCTACGAGCAGTACTTC | TRBJ2-7 | - | few | TRBV29-1
CASSDFMGSTGELFF | TGTGCCAGCAGTGACTTCATGGGATCCACCGGGGAGCTGTTTTTT | TRBJ2-2 | - | few | TRBV6-2/TRBV6-3
CASRTGVTGELFF | TGTGCCAGCAGGACAGGGGTAACCGGGGAGCTGTTTTTT | TRBJ2-2 | TRBD1 | few | TRBV6-1
CSVNEGRFQETQYF | TGCAGTGTCAACGAGGGCCGCTTTCAAGAGACCCAGTACTTC | TRBJ2-5 | - | few | TRBV20-1
CASRLPGGGRANYEQYF | TGTGCCAGCAGGCTTCCGGGGGGGGGACGTGCCAATTACGAGCAGTACTTC | TRBJ2-7 | TRBD2 | - | TRBV6-9
CAWKVGLAGWSSYEQYF | TGTGCCTGGAAGGTGGGACTAGCGGGATGGAGCTCCTACGAGCAGTACTTC | TRBJ2-7 | TRBD2 | few | TRBV30
CSVETGTRYEQYF | TGCAGCGTTGAAACAGGTACTCGCTACGAGCAGTACTTC | TRBJ2-7 | - | once | TRBV29-1
CASYSGTSGIGDTQYF | TGTGCCAGCTACTCAGGGACTAGCGGGATCGGAGATACGCAGTATTTT | TRBJ2-3 | TRBD2 | - | TRBV6-1
CASSFGQSRYEQYF | TGTGCCAGCAGCTTCGGACAGTCCCGCTACGAGCAGTACTTC | TRBJ2-7 | - | many | TRBV7-9
CASTLRPDTNYGYTF | TGCGCCAGCACCCTAAGGCCAGACACTAACTATGGCTACACCTTC | TRBJ1-2 | - | - | TRBV5-1
CSARDRSGSSYNEQFF | TGCAGTGCTAGAGATCGTAGCGGGAGCTCCTACAATGAGCAGTTCTTC | TRBJ2-1 | TRBD2 | - | TRBV20-1
CASRGGSSGANVLTF | TGTGCCAGCAGAGGGGGTAGCTCTGGGGCCAACGTCCTGACTTTC | TRBJ2-6 | - | once | TRBV21-1
CASSLRTGEEDIQYF | TGTGCCAGCAGTCTTAGGACAGGGGAAGAGGACATTCAGTACTTC | TRBJ2-4 | TRBD1 | few | TRBV7-9
CATSRGVGTGGYEQYF | TGTGCCACCAGCAGGGGCGTCGGGACAGGGGGCTACGAGCAGTACTTC | TRBJ2-7 | TRBD1 | many | TRBV15
CASTNHPYQETQYF | TGTGCCAGCACCAACCACCCGTACCAAGAGACCCAGTACTTC | TRBJ2-5 | - | few | TRBV28
CASPPKVGLETQYF | TGTGCCAGTCCCCCTAAGGTGGGATTAGAGACCCAGTACTTC | TRBJ2-5 | - | few | TRBV6-1
CASTPAGGPLSYEQYF | TGTGCCAGCACCCCAGCGGGAGGCCCCCTCTCCTACGAGCAGTACTTC | TRBJ2-7 | TRBD2 | many | TRBV12-3/TRBV12-4
CASSQAGRVLETQYF | TGTGCCAGCAGCCAAGCAGGGCGAGTTTTAGAGACCCAGTACTTC | TRBJ2-5 | - | - | TRBV4-2
CASSVDSGQLEKLFF | TGTGCCAGCAGCGTAGATTCGGGACAGCTCGAAAAACTGTTTTTT | TRBJ1-4 | TRBD1 | few | TRBV9
CASSYSSSIIAAAKNIQYF | TGTGCCAGCAGTTACTCGTCCTCGATTATAGCGGCCGCCAAAAACATTCAGTACTTC | TRBJ2-4 | - | - | TRBV6-2/TRBV6-3
CASSFGQPNEKLFF | TGTGCCAGCAGCTTTGGGCAACCCAATGAAAAACTGTTTTTT | TRBJ1-4 | - | - | TRBV7-8